The 30 T cell receptor beta chains below all came from one sample that was sequenced in a study of T cell clonotyping in hematopoietic cell transplantation. TCRdb's copy holds only in-frame clones and misses some; the assay was immunoSEQ multiplex PCR. Of about 28,000 clones in the sample, 82% were seen once. Stated time point: recipient sample about 28 days before transplant, after cytoreduction. The sample consisted of peripheral blood mononuclear cells, taken before stem cell transplant. Receptor source: a man aged 40-55 years with acute myeloid leukemia. Some clones in this sample may be carry-over from other donors' samples.

The genes are TRBV5-6 and TRBJ2-5, with a weak D call TRBD1 (5 bases). Matching the DNA end better, TRBJ2-7 makes the J call doubtful. The V gene's germline CDR1 is SGHDT and CDR2 YYEEEE. The CDR3 loop spans 14 amino acids. CDR3 protein: CASSSEFRAYEQYF. CDR3 DNA: TGTGCCAGCAGCTCGGAATTCAGGGCTTACGAGCAGTACTTC.

The V and J genes are TRBV11-2 and TRBJ2-3, with 7 bases identical to TRBD2. The CDR3 is 14 amino acids. Germline V lookup: CDR1 SGHAT, CDR2 FQNNGV. Unmatched junction bases numbered 9, after V lost 10 bases and J lost 2 bases. CDR3 amino acids: CATLRDYNTDTQYF. CDR3 DNA sequence: TGTGCCACCTTAAGGGACTACAACACAGATACGCAGTATTTT.

This chain joins TRBV5-4 and TRBJ1-1, with unresolved D. The CDR3 is made up of 15 amino acids. Deletions cut 0 bases from V and 4 bases from J, with 13 bases between. Germline V gives CDR1 SGHNT, CDR2 YYREEE (reference sequence). CDR3 DNA: TGTGCCAGCAGCTTGGGTACTCCTCTTAGCACTGAAGCTTTCTTT. Its translation: CASSLGTPLSTEAFF.

V usage is TRBV4-3 and J usage is TRBJ1-1; TRBD1 is a possible D gene (6 bases). The CDR3 is 16 residues long. Between the trimmed V and J ends, which lost 1 base and 4 bases, there was a span of 16 bases. In germline, CDR1 is LGHNA, CDR2 YSLEER. The CDR3 bases are TGCGCCAGCAGCCAAGGGACAGTGGGGGTCCGCACTGAAGCTTTCTTT. It translates to CASSQGTVGVRTEAFF.

This chain connects TRBV7-2 to TRBJ2-5, with 15 bases identical to TRBD2. In germline, CDR1 is SGHTA, CDR2 FQGNSA. The CDR3 has 16 amino acids. V was clipped by 5 bases and J by 3 bases; unmatched bases: 4. The CDR3 nucleotides are TGTGCCAGCAGCGCTGGACTAGCGGGGGGGGAAGAGACCCAGTACTTC. Encoded protein: CASSAGLAGGEETQYF.

V and J are TRBV30 and TRBJ1-1, with 10 bases lining up with TRBD1. Per the germline V gene, CDR1 is GTSNPN and CDR2 is SVGIG (reference sequence). Trimming removed 2 bases from V and 1 base from J; junction bases left unmatched: 16. The CDR3 sequence is 19 residues long. This chain's CDR3 is CAWSYETGGLGIGNTEAFF. CDR3 bases: TGTGCCTGGAGTTACGAGACAGGGGGCTTAGGGATAGGGAACACTGAAGCTTTCTTT.

The genes are TRBV9 and TRBJ2-7; D is possibly TRBD2 (7 bases). The CDR3 is 16 amino acids. The V and J ends lost 0 bases and 5 bases respectively, with 18 bases between them. Germline V gene sequence: CDR1 SGDLS, CDR2 YYNGEE. The CDR3 DNA follows: TGTGCCAGCAGCGTAGGACGGGGGGCGGGGCGTGACGAGCAGTACTTC. Its translation is CASSVGRGAGRDEQYF. The whole variable domain, remainder taken from reference TRBV9 and TRBJ2-7, is DSGVTQTPKHLITATGQRVTLRCSPRSGDLSVYWYQQSLDQGLQFLIQYYNGEERAKGNILERFSAQQFPDLHSELNLSSLELGDSALYFCASSVGRGAGRDEQYFGPGTRLTVT.

The V gene is TRBV10-3, the J gene TRBJ1-1; the match to TRBD1 covers 9 bases. Looked up from germline, CDR1 is ENHRY and CDR2 is SYGVKD. With V trimmed by 5 bases and J by 5 bases, 6 bases remained unmatched. The CDR3 extends over 14 amino acids. The CDR3 reads CAISSRQGGTEAFF. The CDR3 region has the DNA TGTGCCATCAGTTCCAGACAGGGGGGGACTGAAGCTTTCTTT.

This chain connects TRBV2 to TRBJ1-5, with D uncertain. Trimming removed 1 base at V and 2 bases at J, with 9 bases between. Germline V lookup: CDR1 SNHLY, CDR2 FYNNEI. This CDR3 is 15 amino acids long. CDR3 sequence (DNA): TGTGCCAGCAGTGAAGGACTATCCGGCAATCAGCCCCAGCATTTT. It translates to CASSEGLSGNQPQHF.

The chain carries TRBV7-3 and TRBJ2-3; no reliable D call. Germline V gives CDR1 SGHTA, CDR2 FQGTGA. With 5 bases removed from V and 8 bases from J, the gap between germline ends came to 14 bases. This CDR3 comprises 13 residues. The chain's CDR3 is CASSLDFKGTQYF. DNA of the CDR3: TGTGCCAGCAGCCTGGATTTTAAGGGTACGCAGTATTTT. The whole variable domain, filled in from reference TRBV7-3 and TRBJ2-3, reads GAGVSQTPSNKVTEKGKYVELRCDPISGHTALYWYRQSLGQGPEFLIYFQGTGAADDSGLPNDRFFAVRPEGSVSTLKIQRTERGDSAVYLCASSLDFKGTQYFGPGTRLTVL.

This sequence joins TRBV28 and TRBJ1-6; TRBD1 matches at 8 bases. This CDR3 region has 15 residues. Germline V CDR1 and CDR2: MDHEN, SYDVKM. J gave up 10 bases and V 4 bases, and 9 bases lay outside the gene matches. The CDR3 region has the DNA TGTGCCAGCAGTTCCGGGCGGACAGGGACCTCACCCCTCCACTTT. It codes for CASSSGRTGTSPLHF.

The chain links TRBV2 to TRBJ2-2; D may be TRBD2 (6 bases). This CDR3 has 13 amino acids. In germline, CDR1 is SNHLY, CDR2 FYNNEI. DNA of the CDR3: TGTGCAACGAGGGGAGGGAACACCGGGGAGCTGTTTTTT. Residues: CATRGGNTGELFF.

V is TRBV30 and J is TRBJ2-4; possibly TRBD1 for D (5 bases). Trimming removed 2 bases at V and 0 bases at J, with 14 bases between. Per the germline V gene, CDR1 is GTSNPN and CDR2 is SVGIG (reference sequence). The CDR3 covers 16 residues. CDR3 sequence (DNA): TGTGCCTGGAGTCCCCCCGACAGCAGAGCCAAAAACATTCAGTACTTC. Protein sequence: CAWSPPDSRAKNIQYF.

This clone was seen just once. This chain uses TRBV6-6 with TRBJ2-5; D gene unclear. This CDR3 region has 11 residues. The V end was cut by 6 bases, the J end by 2 bases, with 4 bases between. The germline CDR1 and CDR2 sequences are MNHNY and SVGAGI (reference sequence). DNA of the CDR3: TGTGCCAGCAGCTTACAAGAGACCCAGTACTTC. Translation gives CASSLQETQYF.

V and J are TRBV28 and TRBJ1-1, with 7 positions matching TRBD1. Germline CDR1 is MDHEN and CDR2 is SYDVKM. This CDR3 contains 15 residues. V lost 6 bases, J lost 10 bases, and 17 bases stayed unmatched. CDR3 sequence: CASSPIMRLGTAAFF. The DNA of the CDR3 is TGTGCCAGCAGCCCCATAATGAGATTAGGGACAGCAGCTTTCTTT.

V and J are TRBV7-9 and TRBJ1-1, with unresolved D. In germline, CDR1 is SEHNR, CDR2 FQNEAQ (reference sequence). Between the trimmed V and J ends, which lost 3 bases and 4 bases, there was a span of 9 bases. The CDR3 runs to 13 residues. This CDR3 reads CASSLELATEAFF. Here the CDR3 DNA reads TGTGCCAGCAGCTTGGAGTTGGCCACTGAAGCTTTCTTT.

The genes are TRBV4-3 and TRBJ1-2; D may be TRBD1 (5 bases). This CDR3 is built from 14 residues. Germline V lookup: CDR1 LGHNA, CDR2 YSLEER. The V gene lost 0 bases and the J gene lost 6 bases, with 11 bases spanning the gap. This CDR3 is CASSQDLAGNGYTF. As DNA, the CDR3 is TGCGCCAGCAGCCAAGATCTGGCAGGGAATGGCTACACCTTC.

The rearrangement joins TRBV7-6 to TRBJ2-7; D call uncertain. CDR1 is SGHVS and CDR2 is FNYEAQ in the germline V gene. V was clipped by 5 bases and J by 5 bases, with 16 bases between them. The CDR3 spans 14 residues. Here the CDR3 reads CASSQGPYPHEQYF. The CDR3 DNA reads as TGTGCCAGCAGCCAAGGACCGTACCCTCACGAGCAGTACTTC. Full variable domain (rest looked up from reference TRBV7-6 and TRBJ2-7): GAGVSQSPRYKVTKRGQDVALRCDPISGHVSLYWYRQALGQGPEFLTYFNYEAQQDKSGLPNDRFSAERPEGSISTLTIQRTEQRDSAMYRCASSQGPYPHEQYFGPGTRLTVT.

V is TRBV6-5 and J is TRBJ2-3; D gene ambiguous. The germline CDR1 and CDR2 sequences are MNHEY and SVGAGI. V lost 0 bases, J lost 6 bases, and 10 bases lay in between. The CDR3 runs to 14 residues. The CDR3 sequence: CASSYSFSVDTQYF. DNA of the CDR3: TGTGCCAGCAGTTACTCGTTTTCGGTGGATACGCAGTATTTT.

The V and J genes are TRBV7-3 and TRBJ2-2, with TRBD1 as a possible D gene (6 bases). Between the trimmed V and J ends, which lost 2 bases and 5 bases, there was a span of 12 bases. Germline V lookup: CDR1 SGHTA, CDR2 FQGTGA. CDR3 size: 15 residues. CDR3 region: CASSLSGVGTGELFF. The CDR3 DNA sequence: TGTGCCAGCAGCTTATCAGGGGTTGGGACCGGGGAGCTGTTTTTT.

The rearrangement uses TRBV7-2 and TRBJ2-1; D is undetermined. Germline CDR1 SGHTA, CDR2 FQGNSA. With 5 bases removed from V and 3 bases from J, the gap between germline ends came to 14 bases. The CDR3 length is 15 residues. The CDR3 sequence: CASSKGRANYNEQFF. In DNA, the CDR3 is TGTGCCAGCAGCAAAGGACGGGCTAACTACAATGAGCAGTTCTTC.

There are a few counts of this clone. This rearrangement joins TRBV7-2 to TRBJ1-3; D is unclear. Germline lookup yields CDR1 SGHTA and CDR2 FQGNSA. This CDR3 has 12 residues. V shed 3 bases and J shed 2 bases, with 2 bases lying between them. CDR3 residues: CASSLPGNTIYF. The CDR3 DNA follows: TGTGCCAGCAGCTTGCCTGGAAACACCATATATTTT.

This chain links TRBV5-8 with TRBJ1-2; no firm D call. This CDR3 is 16 amino acids long. Germline CDR1 is SGHTS and CDR2 is YDEGEE. The V gene lost 4 bases and the J gene lost 4 bases, with 20 bases spanning the gap. The CDR3 loop reads CASSRELRPTTYGYTF. The CDR3 DNA is TGTGCCAGCAGCCGCGAATTGCGCCCAACCACCTATGGCTACACCTTC.

This chain uses TRBV6-1 with TRBJ1-2, with unresolved D. Germline-derived CDR1 and CDR2 are MNHNS and SASEGT. This CDR3 has 16 residues. With 2 bases removed from V and 1 base from J, the gap between germline ends came to 14 bases. The CDR3 sequence is CASSESMRVYNYGYTF. The CDR3 coding sequence is TGTGCCAGCAGTGAATCGATGAGGGTGTATAACTATGGCTACACCTTC.

This clone came up a few times. V gene TRBV7-2 combines with J gene TRBJ1-2, with a tentative D call TRBD1 (5 bases). Germline V gives CDR1 SGHTA, CDR2 FQGNSA. The CDR3 length is 13 residues. V was shortened by 2 bases and J by 5 bases, with 9 bases between the two germline ends. CDR3 coding DNA: TGTGCCAGCAGCTTACAGGGCCAATATGGCTACACCTTC. Translating gives CASSLQGQYGYTF.

The CDR3 sequence: CAIGGQGYEQYF. CDR3 nucleotide sequence: TGTGCCATCGGGGGACAGGGCTACGAGCAGTACTTC. The genes are TRBV10-3 and TRBJ2-7; 9 positions agree with TRBD1. CDR3 size: 12 residues. Germline CDR1 is ENHRY and CDR2 is SYGVKD. Trimming at V came to 8 bases and at J to 3 bases, leaving 2 bases not matched to a gene.

The chain recombines TRBV2 with TRBJ2-1; TRBD2 aligns across 8 bases. Per the germline V gene, CDR1 is SNHLY and CDR2 is FYNNEI. The CDR3 runs 15 residues. V shed 5 bases, J shed 2 bases, and the junction held 5 bases outside the gene matches. The CDR3 coding sequence is TGTGCCAGCAGTACAAGCGGGAGCGCCTACAATGAGCAGTTCTTC. It codes for CASSTSGSAYNEQFF.

The chain carries TRBV28 and TRBJ2-7; D not certain. The CDR3 extends over 12 amino acids. The V gene lost 5 bases and the J gene lost 2 bases, with 7 bases spanning the gap. From germline, CDR1 is MDHEN and CDR2 SYDVKM. The DNA for the CDR3 is TGTGCCAGCAGTACGGATACCTACGAGCAGTACTTC. It is translated as CASSTDTYEQYF.

This clone appeared a few times. V gene TRBV9 combines with J gene TRBJ2-2, with D unresolved. This CDR3 region has 13 residues. Trimming removed 5 bases from V and 1 base from J, with 6 bases in between. In germline, CDR1 is SGDLS, CDR2 YYNGEE. Here the CDR3 DNA reads TGTGCCAGCAGTTCAGGGAACACCGGGGAGCTGTTTTTT. Encoded protein: CASSSGNTGELFF.

The rearrangement links TRBV23-1 to TRBJ1-1; D uncertain. TRBV23-1 is an ORF for which the function is uncertain. V was clipped by 3 bases and J by 6 bases, with 11 bases between them. CDR3 length equals 13 residues. CDR3 region: CASSHTGYAEAFF. CDR3 coding DNA: TGCGCCAGCAGTCATACGGGGTACGCTGAAGCTTTCTTT.